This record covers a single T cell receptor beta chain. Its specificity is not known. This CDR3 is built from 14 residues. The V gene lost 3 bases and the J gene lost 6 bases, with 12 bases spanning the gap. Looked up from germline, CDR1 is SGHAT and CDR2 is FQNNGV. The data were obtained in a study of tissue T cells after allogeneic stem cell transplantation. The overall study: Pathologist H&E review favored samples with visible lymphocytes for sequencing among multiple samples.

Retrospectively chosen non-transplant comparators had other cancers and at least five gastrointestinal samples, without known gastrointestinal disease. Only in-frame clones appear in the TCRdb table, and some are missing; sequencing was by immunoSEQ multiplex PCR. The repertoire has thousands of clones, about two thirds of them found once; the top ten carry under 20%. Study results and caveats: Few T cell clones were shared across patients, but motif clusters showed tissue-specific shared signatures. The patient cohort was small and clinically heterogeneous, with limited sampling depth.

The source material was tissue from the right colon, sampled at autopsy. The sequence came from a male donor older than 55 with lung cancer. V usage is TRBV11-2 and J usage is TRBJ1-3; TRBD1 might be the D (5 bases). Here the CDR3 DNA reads TGTGCCAGCAGCTTGGCAGGGACGGCAAACACCATATATTTT. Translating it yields CASSLAGTANTIYF.